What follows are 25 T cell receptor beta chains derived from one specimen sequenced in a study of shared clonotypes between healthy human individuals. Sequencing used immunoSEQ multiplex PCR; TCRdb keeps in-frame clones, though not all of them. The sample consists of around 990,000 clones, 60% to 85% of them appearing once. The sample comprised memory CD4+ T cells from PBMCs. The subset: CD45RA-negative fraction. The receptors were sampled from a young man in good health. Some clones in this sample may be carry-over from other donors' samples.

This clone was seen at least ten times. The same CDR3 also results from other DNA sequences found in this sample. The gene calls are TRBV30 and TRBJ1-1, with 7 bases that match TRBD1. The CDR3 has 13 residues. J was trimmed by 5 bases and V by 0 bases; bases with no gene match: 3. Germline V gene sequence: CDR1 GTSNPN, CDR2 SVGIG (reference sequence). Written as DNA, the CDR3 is TGTGCCTGGAGTGTACAGGGGAGGACTGAAGCTTTCTTT. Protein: CAWSVQGRTEAFF.

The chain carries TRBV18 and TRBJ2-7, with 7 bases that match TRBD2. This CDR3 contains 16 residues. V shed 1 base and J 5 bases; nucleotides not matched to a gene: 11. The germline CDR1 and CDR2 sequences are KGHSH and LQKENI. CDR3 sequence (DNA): TGTGCCAGCTCACCACTAGAGACTAGCTCACCGGACGAGCAGTACTTC. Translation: CASSPLETSSPDEQYF.

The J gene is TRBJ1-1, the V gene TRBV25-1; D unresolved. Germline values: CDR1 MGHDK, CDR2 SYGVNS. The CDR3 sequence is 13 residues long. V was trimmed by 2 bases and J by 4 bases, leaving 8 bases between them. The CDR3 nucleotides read TGTGCCAGCAGTGAACATCGGGGCACTGAAGCTTTCTTT. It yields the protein CASSEHRGTEAFF.

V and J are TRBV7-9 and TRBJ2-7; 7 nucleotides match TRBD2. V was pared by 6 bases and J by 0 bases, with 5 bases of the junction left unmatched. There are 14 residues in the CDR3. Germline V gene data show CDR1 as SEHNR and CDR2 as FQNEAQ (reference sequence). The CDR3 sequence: CASSWSGNSYEQYF. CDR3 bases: TGTGCCAGCAGTTGGAGCGGGAACTCCTACGAGCAGTACTTC.

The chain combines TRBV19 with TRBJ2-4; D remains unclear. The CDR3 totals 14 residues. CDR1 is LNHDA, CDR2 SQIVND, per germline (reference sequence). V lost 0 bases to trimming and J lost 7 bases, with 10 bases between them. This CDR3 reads CASSIERNGNIQYF. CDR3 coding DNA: TGTGCCAGTAGTATAGAGCGGAATGGGAACATTCAGTACTTC.

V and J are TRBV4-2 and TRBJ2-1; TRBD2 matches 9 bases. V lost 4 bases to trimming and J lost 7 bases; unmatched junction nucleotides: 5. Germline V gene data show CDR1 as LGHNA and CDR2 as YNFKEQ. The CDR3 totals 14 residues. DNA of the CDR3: TGTGCCAGCAGCCGGGTAGCGGGAGTTAATGAGCAGTTCTTC. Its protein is CASSRVAGVNEQFF.

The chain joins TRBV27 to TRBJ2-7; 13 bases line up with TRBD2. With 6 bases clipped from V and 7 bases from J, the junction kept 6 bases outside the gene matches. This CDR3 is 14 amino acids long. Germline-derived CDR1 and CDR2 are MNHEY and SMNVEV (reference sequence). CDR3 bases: TGTGCCAGCAGCCGACTAGCGGGAGGAGGAGAGCAGTACTTC. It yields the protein CASSRLAGGGEQYF.

The CDR3 region has the DNA TGCGCCAGCAGCTTCTTTTTGGCTTCAAATGAAAAACTGTTTTTT. It specifies CASSFFLASNEKLFF. This chain connects TRBV5-1 to TRBJ1-4; no clear D. V was cut by 2 bases and J by 5 bases, with 13 bases left in between. Germline V gives CDR1 SGHRS, CDR2 YFSETQ. The CDR3 is made up of 15 amino acids.

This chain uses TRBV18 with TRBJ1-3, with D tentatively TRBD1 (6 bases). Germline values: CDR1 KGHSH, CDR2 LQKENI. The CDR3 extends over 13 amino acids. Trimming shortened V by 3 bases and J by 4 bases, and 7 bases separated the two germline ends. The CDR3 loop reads CASSPGQGNTIYF. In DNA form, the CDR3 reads TGTGCCAGCTCACCCGGACAGGGAAACACCATATATTTT.

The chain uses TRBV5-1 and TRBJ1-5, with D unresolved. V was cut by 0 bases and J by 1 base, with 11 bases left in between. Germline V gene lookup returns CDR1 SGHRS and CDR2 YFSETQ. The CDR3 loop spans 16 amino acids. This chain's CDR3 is CASSLEGLHSNQPQHF. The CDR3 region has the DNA TGCGCCAGCAGCTTGGAGGGCCTCCACAGCAATCAGCCCCAGCATTTT.

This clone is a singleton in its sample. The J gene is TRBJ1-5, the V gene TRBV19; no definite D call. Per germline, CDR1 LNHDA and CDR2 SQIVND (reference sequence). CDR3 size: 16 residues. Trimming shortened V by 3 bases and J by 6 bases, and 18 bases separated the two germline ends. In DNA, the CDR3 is TGTGCCAGTAGTATGGTTGGCACACACCACGGTCAGCCCCAGCATTTT. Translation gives CASSMVGTHHGQPQHF.

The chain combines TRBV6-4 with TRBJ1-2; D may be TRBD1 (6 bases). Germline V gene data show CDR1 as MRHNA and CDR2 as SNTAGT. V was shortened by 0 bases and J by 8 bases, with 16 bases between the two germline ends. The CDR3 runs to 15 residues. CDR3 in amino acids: CASSDSLRGEEGYTF. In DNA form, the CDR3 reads TGTGCCAGCAGTGACTCCCTCAGGGGCGAAGAGGGCTACACCTTC.

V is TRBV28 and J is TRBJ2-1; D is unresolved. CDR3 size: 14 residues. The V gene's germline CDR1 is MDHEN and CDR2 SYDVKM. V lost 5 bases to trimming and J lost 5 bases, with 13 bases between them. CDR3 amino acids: CASSPQLGHNEQFF. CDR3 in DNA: TGTGCCAGCAGTCCCCAACTCGGCCACAATGAGCAGTTCTTC.

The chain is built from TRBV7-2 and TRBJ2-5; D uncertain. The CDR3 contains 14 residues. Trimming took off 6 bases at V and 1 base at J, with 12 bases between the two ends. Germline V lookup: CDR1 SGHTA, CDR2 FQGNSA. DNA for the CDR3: TGTGCCAGCAGTCTTGAGGCGGCCCAAGAGACCCAGTACTTC. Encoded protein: CASSLEAAQETQYF. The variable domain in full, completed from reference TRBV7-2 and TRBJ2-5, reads GAGVSQSPSNKVTEKGKDVELRCDPISGHTALYWYRQSLGQGLEFLIYFQGNSAPDKSGLPSDRFSAERTGGSVSTLTIQRTQQEDSAVYLCASSLEAAQETQYFGPGTRLLVL.

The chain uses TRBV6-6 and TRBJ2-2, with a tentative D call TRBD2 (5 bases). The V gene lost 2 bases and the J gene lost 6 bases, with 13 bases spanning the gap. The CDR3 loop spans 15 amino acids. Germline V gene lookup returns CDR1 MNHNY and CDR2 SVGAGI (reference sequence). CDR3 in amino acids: CASSYTDFLPGELFF. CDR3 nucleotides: TGTGCCAGCAGTTACACGGACTTTCTACCCGGGGAGCTGTTTTTT.

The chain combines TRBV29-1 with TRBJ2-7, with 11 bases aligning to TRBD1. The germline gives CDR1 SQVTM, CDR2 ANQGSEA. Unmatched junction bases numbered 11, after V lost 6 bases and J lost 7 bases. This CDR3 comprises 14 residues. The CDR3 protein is CSVVGGQGANEQYF. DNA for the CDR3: TGCAGCGTCGTGGGTGGACAGGGGGCAAATGAGCAGTACTTC.

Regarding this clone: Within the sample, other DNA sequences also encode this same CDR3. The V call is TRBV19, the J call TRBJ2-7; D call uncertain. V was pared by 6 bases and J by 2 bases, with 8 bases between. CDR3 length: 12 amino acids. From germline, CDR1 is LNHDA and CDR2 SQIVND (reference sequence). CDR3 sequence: CASSSSPYEQYF. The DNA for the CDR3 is TGTGCCAGTAGCTCAAGCCCCTACGAGCAGTACTTC.

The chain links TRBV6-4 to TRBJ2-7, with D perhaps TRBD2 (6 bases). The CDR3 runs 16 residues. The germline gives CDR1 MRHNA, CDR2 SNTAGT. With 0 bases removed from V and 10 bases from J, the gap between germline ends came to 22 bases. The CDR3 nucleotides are TGTGCCAGCAGTGACTCTGGAGACACATCAGGAGGGTTTCAGTACTTC. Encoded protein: CASSDSGDTSGGFQYF.

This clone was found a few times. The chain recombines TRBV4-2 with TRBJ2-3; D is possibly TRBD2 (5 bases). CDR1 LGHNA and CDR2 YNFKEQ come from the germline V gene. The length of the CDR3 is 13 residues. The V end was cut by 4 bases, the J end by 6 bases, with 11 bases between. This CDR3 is CASSPPGWDTQYF. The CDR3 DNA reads TGTGCCAGCAGCCCGCCGGGGTGGGATACGCAGTATTTT.

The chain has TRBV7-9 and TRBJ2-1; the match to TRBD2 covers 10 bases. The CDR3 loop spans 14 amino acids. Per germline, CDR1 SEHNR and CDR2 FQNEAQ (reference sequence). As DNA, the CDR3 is TGTGCAGTCGTAGCGGGAGGCCCGGGCAATGAGCAGTTCTTC. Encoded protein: CAVVAGGPGNEQFF.

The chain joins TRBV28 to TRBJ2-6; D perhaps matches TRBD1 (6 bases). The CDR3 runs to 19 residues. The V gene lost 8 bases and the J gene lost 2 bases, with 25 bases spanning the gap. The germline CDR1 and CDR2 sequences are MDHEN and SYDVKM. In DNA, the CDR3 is TGTGCCAGCTATTCTTGGGCCAGGGGATTCAATGCTGGGGCCAACGTCCTGACTTTC. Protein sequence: CASYSWARGFNAGANVLTF. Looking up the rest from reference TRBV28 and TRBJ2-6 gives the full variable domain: DVKVTQSSRYLVKRTGEKVFLECVQDMDHENMFWYRQDPGLGLRLIYFSYDVKMKEKGDIPEGYSVSREKKERFSLILESASTNQTSMYLCASYSWARGFNAGANVLTFGAGSRLTVL.

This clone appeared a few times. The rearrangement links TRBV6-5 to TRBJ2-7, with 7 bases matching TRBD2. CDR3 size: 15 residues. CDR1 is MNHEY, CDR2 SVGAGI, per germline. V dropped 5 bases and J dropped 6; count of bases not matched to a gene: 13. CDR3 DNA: TGTGCCAGCAGTCGGGGAGGCGGGGGAGGCAGCGAGCAGTACTTC. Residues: CASSRGGGGGSEQYF.

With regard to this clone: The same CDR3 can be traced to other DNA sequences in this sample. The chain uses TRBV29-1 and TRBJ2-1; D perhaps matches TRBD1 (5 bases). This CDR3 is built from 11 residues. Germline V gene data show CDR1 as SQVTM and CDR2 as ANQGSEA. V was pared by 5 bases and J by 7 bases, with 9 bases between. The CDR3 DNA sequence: TGCAGCGTTCGTAGGGGTAATGAGCAGTTCTTC. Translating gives CSVRRGNEQFF.

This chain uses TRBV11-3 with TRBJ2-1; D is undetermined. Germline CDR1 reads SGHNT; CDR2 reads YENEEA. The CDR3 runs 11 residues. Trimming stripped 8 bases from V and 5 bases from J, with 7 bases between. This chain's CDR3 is CASAGDNEQFF. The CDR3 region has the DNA TGTGCCAGCGCAGGTGACAATGAGCAGTTCTTC.

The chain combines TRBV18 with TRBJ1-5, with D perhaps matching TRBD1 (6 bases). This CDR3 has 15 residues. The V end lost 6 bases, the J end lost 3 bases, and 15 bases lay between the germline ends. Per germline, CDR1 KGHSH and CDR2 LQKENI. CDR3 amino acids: CASSPLQGPNQPQHF. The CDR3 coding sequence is TGTGCCAGCTCCCCCCTACAGGGCCCCAATCAGCCCCAGCATTTT.